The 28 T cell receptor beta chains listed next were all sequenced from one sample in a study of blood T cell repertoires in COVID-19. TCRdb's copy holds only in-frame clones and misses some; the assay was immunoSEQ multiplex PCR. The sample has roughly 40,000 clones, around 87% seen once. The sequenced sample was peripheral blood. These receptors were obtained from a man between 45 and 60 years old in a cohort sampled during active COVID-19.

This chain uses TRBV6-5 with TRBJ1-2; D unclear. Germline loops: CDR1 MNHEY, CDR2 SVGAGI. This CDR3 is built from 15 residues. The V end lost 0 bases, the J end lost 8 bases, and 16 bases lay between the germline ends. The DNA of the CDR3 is TGTGCCAGCAGTTACTCGCCCCCCCTCCGGTGGGGCTACACCTTC. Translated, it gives CASSYSPPLRWGYTF.

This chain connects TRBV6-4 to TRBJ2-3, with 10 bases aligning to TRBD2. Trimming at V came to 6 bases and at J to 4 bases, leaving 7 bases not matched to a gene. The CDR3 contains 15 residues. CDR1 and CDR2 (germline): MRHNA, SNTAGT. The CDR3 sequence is CASSPTSGQADTQYF. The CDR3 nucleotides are TGTGCCAGCAGCCCGACTAGCGGGCAGGCAGATACGCAGTATTTT.

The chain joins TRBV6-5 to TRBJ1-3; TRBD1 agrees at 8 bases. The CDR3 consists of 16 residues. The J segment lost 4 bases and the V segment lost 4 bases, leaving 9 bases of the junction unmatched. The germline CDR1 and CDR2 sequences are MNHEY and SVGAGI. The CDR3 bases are TGTGCCAGCAGTTTCCAGAGGACAGGGACAGGAAACACCATATATTTT. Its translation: CASSFQRTGTGNTIYF.

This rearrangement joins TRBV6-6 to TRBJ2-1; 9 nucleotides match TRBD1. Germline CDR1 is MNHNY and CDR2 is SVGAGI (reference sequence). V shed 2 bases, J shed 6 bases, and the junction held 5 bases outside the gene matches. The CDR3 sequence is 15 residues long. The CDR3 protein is CASSYPGQGSNEQFF. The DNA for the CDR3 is TGTGCCAGCAGTTACCCGGGACAGGGAAGCAATGAGCAGTTCTTC.

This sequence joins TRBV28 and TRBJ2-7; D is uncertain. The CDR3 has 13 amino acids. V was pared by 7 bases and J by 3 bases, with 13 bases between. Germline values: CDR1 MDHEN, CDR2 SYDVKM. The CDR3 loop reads CASTPPGSYEQYV. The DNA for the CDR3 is TGTGCCAGCACTCCACCAGGCAGCTACGAGCAGTACGTC.

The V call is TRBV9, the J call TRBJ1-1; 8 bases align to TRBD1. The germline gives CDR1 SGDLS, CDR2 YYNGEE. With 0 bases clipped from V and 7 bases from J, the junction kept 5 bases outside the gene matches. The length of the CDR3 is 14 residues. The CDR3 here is CASSVVDGTGEAFF. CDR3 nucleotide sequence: TGTGCCAGCAGCGTAGTGGACGGGACAGGTGAAGCTTTCTTT.

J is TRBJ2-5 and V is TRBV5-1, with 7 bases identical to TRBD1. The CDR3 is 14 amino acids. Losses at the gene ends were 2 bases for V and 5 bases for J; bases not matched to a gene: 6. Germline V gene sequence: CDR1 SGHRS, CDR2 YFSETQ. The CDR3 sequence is CASSFTGAGETQYF. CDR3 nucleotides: TGCGCCAGCAGCTTTACAGGGGCAGGGGAGACCCAGTACTTC.

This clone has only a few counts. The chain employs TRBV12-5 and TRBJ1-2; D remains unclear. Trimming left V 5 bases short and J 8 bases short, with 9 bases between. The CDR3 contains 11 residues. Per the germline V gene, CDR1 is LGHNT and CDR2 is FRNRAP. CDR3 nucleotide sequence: TGTGCTAGTGGTGTCTTGAGGGGCTACACCTTC. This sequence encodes CASGVLRGYTF.

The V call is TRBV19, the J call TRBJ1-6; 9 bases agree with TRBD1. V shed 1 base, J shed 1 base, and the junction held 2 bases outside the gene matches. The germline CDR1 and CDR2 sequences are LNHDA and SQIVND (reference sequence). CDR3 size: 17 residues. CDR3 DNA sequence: TGTGCCAGTAGTATAGGGGGGACAGGGTCCTATAATTCACCCCTCCACTTT. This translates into CASSIGGTGSYNSPLHF.

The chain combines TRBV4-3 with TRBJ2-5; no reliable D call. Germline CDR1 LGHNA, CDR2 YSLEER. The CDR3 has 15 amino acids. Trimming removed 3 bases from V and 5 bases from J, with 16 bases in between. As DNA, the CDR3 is TGCGCCAGCAGCCACCACATACGGGTTATGGAGACCCAGTACTTC. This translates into CASSHHIRVMETQYF.

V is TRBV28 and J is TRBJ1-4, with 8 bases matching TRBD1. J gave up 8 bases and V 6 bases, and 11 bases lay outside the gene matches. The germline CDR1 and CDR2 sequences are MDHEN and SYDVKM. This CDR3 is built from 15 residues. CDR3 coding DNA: TGTGCCAGCAGCCTAGTCGGACAGGGCGGCGAAAAACTGTTTTTT. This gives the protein CASSLVGQGGEKLFF. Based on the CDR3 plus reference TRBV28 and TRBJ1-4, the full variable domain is DVKVTQSSRYLVKRTGEKVFLECVQDMDHENMFWYRQDPGLGLRLIYFSYDVKMKEKGDIPEGYSVSREKKERFSLILESASTNQTSMYLCASSLVGQGGEKLFFGSGTQLSVL.

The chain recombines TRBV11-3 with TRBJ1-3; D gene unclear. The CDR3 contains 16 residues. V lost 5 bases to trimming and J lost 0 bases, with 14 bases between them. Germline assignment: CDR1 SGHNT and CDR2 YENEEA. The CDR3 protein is CASSPLGPYSGNTIYF. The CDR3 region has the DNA TGTGCCAGCAGCCCCCTTGGCCCTTACTCTGGAAACACCATATATTTT.

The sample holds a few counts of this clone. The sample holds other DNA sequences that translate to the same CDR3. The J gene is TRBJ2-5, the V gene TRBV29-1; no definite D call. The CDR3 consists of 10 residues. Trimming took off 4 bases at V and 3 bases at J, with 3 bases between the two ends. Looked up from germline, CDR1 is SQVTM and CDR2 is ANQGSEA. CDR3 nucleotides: TGCAGCGTTGCAGAAGAGACCCAGTACTTC. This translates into CSVAEETQYF.

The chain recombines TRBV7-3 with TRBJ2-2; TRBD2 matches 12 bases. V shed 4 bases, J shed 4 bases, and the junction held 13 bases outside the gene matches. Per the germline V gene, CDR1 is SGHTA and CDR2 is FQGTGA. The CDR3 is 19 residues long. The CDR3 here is CASSSLPQGTSGSTGELFF. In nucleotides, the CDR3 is TGTGCCAGCAGCTCACTTCCCCAGGGGACTAGCGGGTCCACCGGGGAGCTGTTTTTT. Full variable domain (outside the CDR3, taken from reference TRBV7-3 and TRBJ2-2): GAGVSQTPSNKVTEKGKYVELRCDPISGHTALYWYRQSLGQGPEFLIYFQGTGAADDSGLPNDRFFAVRPEGSVSTLKIQRTERGDSAVYLCASSSLPQGTSGSTGELFFGEGSRLTVL.

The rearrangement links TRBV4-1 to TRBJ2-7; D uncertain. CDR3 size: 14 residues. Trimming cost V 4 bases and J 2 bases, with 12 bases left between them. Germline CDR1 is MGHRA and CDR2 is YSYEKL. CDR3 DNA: TGCGCCAGCAGCCCGACGGAGAGGCCCTACGAGCAGTACTTC. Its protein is CASSPTERPYEQYF.

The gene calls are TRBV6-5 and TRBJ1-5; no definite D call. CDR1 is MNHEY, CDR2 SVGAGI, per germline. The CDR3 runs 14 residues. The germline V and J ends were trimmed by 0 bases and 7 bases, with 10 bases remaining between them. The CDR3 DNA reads TGTGCCAGCAGTTACTCGGCGGGAGCCCAGCCCCAGCATTTT. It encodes CASSYSAGAQPQHF.

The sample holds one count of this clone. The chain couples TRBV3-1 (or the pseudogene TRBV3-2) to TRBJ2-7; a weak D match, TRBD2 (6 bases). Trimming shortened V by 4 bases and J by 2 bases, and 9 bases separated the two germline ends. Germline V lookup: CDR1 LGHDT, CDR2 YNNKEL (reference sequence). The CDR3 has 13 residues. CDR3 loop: CASSRGEAYEQYV. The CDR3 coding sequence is TGTGCCAGCAGCCGGGGGGAGGCCTACGAGCAGTACGTC.

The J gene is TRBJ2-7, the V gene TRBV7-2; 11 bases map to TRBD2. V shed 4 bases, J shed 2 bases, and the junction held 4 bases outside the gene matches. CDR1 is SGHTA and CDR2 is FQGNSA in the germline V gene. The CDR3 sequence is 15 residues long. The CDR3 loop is CASSYTSGGTYEQYF. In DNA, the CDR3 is TGTGCCAGCAGCTACACTAGCGGGGGAACCTACGAGCAGTACTTC.

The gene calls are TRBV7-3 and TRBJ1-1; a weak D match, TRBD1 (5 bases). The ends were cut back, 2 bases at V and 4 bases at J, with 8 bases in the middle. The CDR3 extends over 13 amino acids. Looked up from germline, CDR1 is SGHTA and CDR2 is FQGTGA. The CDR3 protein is CASSLGARTEAFF. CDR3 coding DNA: TGTGCCAGCAGCTTAGGGGCGCGCACTGAAGCTTTCTTT.

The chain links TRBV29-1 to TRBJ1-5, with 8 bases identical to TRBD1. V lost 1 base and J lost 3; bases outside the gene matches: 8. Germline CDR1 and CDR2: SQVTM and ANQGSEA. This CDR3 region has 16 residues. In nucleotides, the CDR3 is TGCAGCGTTGAAGTAGGGGGGACAGGCAACAATCAGCCCCAGCATTTT. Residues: CSVEVGGTGNNQPQHF.

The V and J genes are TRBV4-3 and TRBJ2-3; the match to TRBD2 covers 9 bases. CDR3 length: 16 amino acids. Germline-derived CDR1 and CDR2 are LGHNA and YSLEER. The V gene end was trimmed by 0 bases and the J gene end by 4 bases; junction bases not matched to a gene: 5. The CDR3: CASSQDTGGGADTQYF. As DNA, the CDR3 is TGCGCCAGCAGCCAAGATACAGGCGGGGGGGCAGATACGCAGTATTTT.

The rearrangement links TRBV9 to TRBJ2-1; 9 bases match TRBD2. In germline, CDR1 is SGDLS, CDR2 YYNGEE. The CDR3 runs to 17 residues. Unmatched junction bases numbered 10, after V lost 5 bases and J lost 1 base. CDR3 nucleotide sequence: TGTGCCAGCAGTGGGAGAGGGACTAGCCGATCCTACAATGAGCAGTTCTTC. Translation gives CASSGRGTSRSYNEQFF.

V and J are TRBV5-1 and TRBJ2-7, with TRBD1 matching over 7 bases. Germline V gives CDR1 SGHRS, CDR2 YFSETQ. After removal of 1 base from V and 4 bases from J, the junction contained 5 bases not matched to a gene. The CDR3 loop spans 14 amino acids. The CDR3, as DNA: TGCGCCAGCAGCTTGTATGGACAGGCTTACGAGCAGTACTTC. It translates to CASSLYGQAYEQYF.

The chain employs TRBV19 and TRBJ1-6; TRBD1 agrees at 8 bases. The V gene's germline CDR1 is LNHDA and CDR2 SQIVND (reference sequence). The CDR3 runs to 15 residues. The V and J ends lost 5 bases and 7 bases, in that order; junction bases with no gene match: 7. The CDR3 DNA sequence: TGTGCCAGTAGTCCGCGACAGGGGTGGAATTCACCCCTCCACTTT. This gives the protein CASSPRQGWNSPLHF. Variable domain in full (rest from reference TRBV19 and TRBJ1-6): DGGITQSPKYLFRKEGQNVTLSCEQNLNHDAMYWYRQDPGQGLRLIYYSQIVNDFQKGDIAEGYSVSREKKESFPLTVTSAQKNPTAFYLCASSPRQGWNSPLHFGNGTRLTVT.

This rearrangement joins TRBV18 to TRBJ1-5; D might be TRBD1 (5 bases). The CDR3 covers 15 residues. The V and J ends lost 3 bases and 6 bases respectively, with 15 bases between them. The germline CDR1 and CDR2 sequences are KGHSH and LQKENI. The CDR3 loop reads CASSPVAGRRQPQHF. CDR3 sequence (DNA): TGTGCCAGCTCACCCGTGGCAGGGAGGCGTCAGCCCCAGCATTTT.

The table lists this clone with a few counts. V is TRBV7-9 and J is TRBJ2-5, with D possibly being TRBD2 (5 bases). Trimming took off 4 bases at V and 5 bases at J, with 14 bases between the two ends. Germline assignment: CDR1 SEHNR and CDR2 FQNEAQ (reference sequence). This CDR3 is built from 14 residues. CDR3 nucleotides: TGTGCCAGCAGCTCCCGAGAGGGCGTGGAGACCCAGTACTTC. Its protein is CASSSREGVETQYF.

The CDR3 DNA is TGTGCCACCAGTCGAGGGACTGGACCCTACAATGAGCAGTTCTTC. It is translated as CATSRGTGPYNEQFF. The chain couples TRBV15 to TRBJ2-1, with D possibly matching TRBD2 (6 bases). CDR1 is LNHNV and CDR2 is YYDKDF in the germline V gene (reference sequence). The CDR3 consists of 15 residues. V gave up 6 bases and J gave up 2 bases, with 14 bases separating them.

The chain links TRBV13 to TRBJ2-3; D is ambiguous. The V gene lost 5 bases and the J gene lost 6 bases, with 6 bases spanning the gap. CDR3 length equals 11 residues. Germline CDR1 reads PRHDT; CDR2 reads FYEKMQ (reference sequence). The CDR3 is CASSPRDTQYF. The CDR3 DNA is TGTGCCAGCAGCCCGAGGGATACGCAGTATTTT.